A selection of T cell receptor beta chains follows, all from one sample in a study of T cells in narcolepsy. TCRdb keeps only in-frame clones here, not all; method: immunoSEQ multiplex PCR. The sample consists of approximately 31,000 clones, approximately 78% of them appearing once. Source material: CD45RA- memory CD4+ T cells from PBMCs. The receptors derive from a human donor with narcolepsy. Both conserved end residues are part of each CDR3. The D gene is left open where the match is weak. Rows give clone size only sometimes, using once, few, many, or a class for an expanded clone.

v_call: TRBV5-4
clone_size: .
j_call: TRBJ2-3
d_call: TRBD2
cdr3_aa: CASSRIAGGTTDTQYF
cdr3_nt: TGTGCCAGCAGCAGGATAGCGGGGGGTACCACAGATACGCAGTATTTT

v_call: TRBV20-1
clone_size: .
j_call: TRBJ1-1
d_call: .
cdr3_aa: CSANQIEAFF
cdr3_nt: TGCAGTGCGAACCAAATTGAAGCTTTCTTT

v_call: TRBV18
clone_size: .
j_call: TRBJ2-7
d_call: TRBD1
cdr3_aa: CASTLRAGTGIPYEQYF
cdr3_nt: TGTGCCAGCACATTAAGAGCCGGGACAGGGATCCCCTACGAGCAGTACTTC

v_call: TRBV7-6
clone_size: .
j_call: TRBJ1-5
d_call: .
cdr3_aa: CASSSDPGTDQPQHF
cdr3_nt: TGTGCCAGCAGCTCCGACCCAGGAACCGATCAGCCCCAGCATTTT

v_call: TRBV5-6
clone_size: .
j_call: TRBJ1-2
d_call: .
cdr3_aa: CASRPMGVRYGYTF
cdr3_nt: TGTGCCAGCAGGCCGATGGGGGTTAGATATGGCTACACCTTC

v_call: TRBV29-1
clone_size: .
j_call: TRBJ1-2
d_call: TRBD1
cdr3_aa: CSAETGNYGYTF
cdr3_nt: TGCAGCGCCGAGACAGGGAACTATGGCTACACCTTC

v_call: TRBV5-4
clone_size: few
j_call: TRBJ1-2
d_call: .
cdr3_aa: CASSLGQSTRIYGYTF
cdr3_nt: TGTGCCAGCAGCTTGGGACAGTCTACCCGAATCTATGGCTACACCTTC

v_call: TRBV5-1
clone_size: .
j_call: TRBJ2-5
d_call: TRBD1
cdr3_aa: CASSSRTGSETQYF
cdr3_nt: TGCGCCAGCAGCTCCAGGACAGGGTCAGAGACCCAGTACTTC

v_call: TRBV6-1
clone_size: .
j_call: TRBJ1-2
d_call: .
cdr3_aa: CASSEQRGAGYGYTF
cdr3_nt: TGTGCCAGCAGTGAACAGCGGGGGGCTGGCTATGGCTACACCTTC

v_call: TRBV10-2
clone_size: .
j_call: TRBJ2-1
d_call: .
cdr3_aa: CAVGENEQFF
cdr3_nt: TGCGCCGTTGGAGAGAATGAGCAGTTCTTC

v_call: TRBV4-2
clone_size: .
j_call: TRBJ1-2
d_call: TRBD1
cdr3_aa: CASSQPYGQGEGGYTF
cdr3_nt: TGTGCCAGCAGCCAACCTTATGGACAGGGGGAGGGTGGCTACACCTTC

v_call: TRBV29-1
clone_size: once
j_call: TRBJ2-3
d_call: .
cdr3_aa: CSVGGGGREDTQYF
cdr3_nt: TGCAGCGTTGGTGGTGGGGGCCGAGAAGATACGCAGTATTTT

v_call: TRBV5-4
clone_size: .
j_call: TRBJ2-2
d_call: TRBD1
cdr3_aa: CASSLPPGQGGVGELFF
cdr3_nt: TGTGCCAGCAGCTTACCTCCGGGACAGGGAGGGGTTGGGGAGCTGTTTTTT

v_call: TRBV2
clone_size: .
j_call: TRBJ2-2
d_call: .
cdr3_aa: CASRETSGKIGELFF
cdr3_nt: TGTGCCAGCAGAGAAACTTCGGGGAAGATAGGGGAGCTGTTTTTT

v_call: TRBV19
clone_size: .
j_call: TRBJ2-2
d_call: TRBD1
cdr3_aa: CASSIIGTGDNTGELFF
cdr3_nt: TGTGCCAGTAGCATAATCGGGACAGGGGATAACACCGGGGAGCTGTTTTTT

v_call: TRBV19
clone_size: .
j_call: TRBJ2-7
d_call: .
cdr3_aa: CASSIAGTDYEQYF
cdr3_nt: TGTGCCAGTAGTATAGCGGGAACCGACTACGAGCAGTACTTC

v_call: TRBV18
clone_size: .
j_call: TRBJ2-2
d_call: TRBD1
cdr3_aa: CASSPGTATGELFF
cdr3_nt: TGTGCCAGCTCACCCGGGACAGCCACCGGGGAGCTGTTTTTT

v_call: TRBV7-2
clone_size: .
j_call: TRBJ1-5
d_call: TRBD1
cdr3_aa: CASSLATGLGQPQHF
cdr3_nt: TGTGCCAGCAGCTTAGCGACAGGGTTGGGTCAGCCCCAGCATTTT

v_call: TRBV9
clone_size: .
j_call: TRBJ2-3
d_call: TRBD2
cdr3_aa: CASSVQWGGGDTQYF
cdr3_nt: TGTGCCAGCAGCGTGCAGTGGGGGGGTGGAGATACGCAGTATTTT

v_call: TRBV2
clone_size: few
j_call: TRBJ1-1
d_call: .
cdr3_aa: CASSEVRQFNTEAFF
cdr3_nt: TGTGCCAGCAGTGAAGTCCGACAGTTTAACACTGAAGCTTTCTTT

v_call: TRBV5-4
clone_size: .
j_call: TRBJ2-3
d_call: .
cdr3_aa: CASSNDRTDTQYF
cdr3_nt: TGTGCCAGCAGCAACGACAGAACAGATACGCAGTATTTT

v_call: TRBV2
clone_size: .
j_call: TRBJ2-7
d_call: TRBD2
cdr3_aa: CASSLGGVTYEQYF
cdr3_nt: TGTGCCAGCAGTCTGGGGGGGGTGACCTACGAGCAGTACTTC

v_call: TRBV6-5
clone_size: .
j_call: TRBJ2-7
d_call: .
cdr3_aa: CASSLGRDSSYEQYF
cdr3_nt: TGTGCCAGCAGTTTGGGGCGGGACAGCTCCTACGAGCAGTACTTC

v_call: TRBV29-1
clone_size: .
j_call: TRBJ1-1
d_call: .
cdr3_aa: CSVTTVNTEAFF
cdr3_nt: TGCAGCGTTACGACAGTGAACACTGAAGCTTTCTTT

v_call: TRBV6-5
clone_size: once
j_call: TRBJ2-7
d_call: .
cdr3_aa: CASSPQGGTYEQYF
cdr3_nt: TGTGCCAGCAGTCCTCAGGGGGGAACCTACGAGCAGTACTTC

v_call: TRBV7-3
clone_size: .
j_call: TRBJ2-2
d_call: .
cdr3_aa: CASSRTNTGELFF
cdr3_nt: TGTGCCAGCAGCCGTACCAACACCGGGGAGCTGTTTTTT

v_call: TRBV10-3
clone_size: .
j_call: TRBJ1-1
d_call: .
cdr3_aa: CAIRGGTEASF
cdr3_nt: TGTGCCATCAGGGGGGGAACTGAAGCTTCCTTT

v_call: TRBV4-2
clone_size: .
j_call: TRBJ1-3
d_call: .
cdr3_aa: CASSQELLNEVFGNTIYF
cdr3_nt: TGTGCCAGCAGCCAAGAGTTGTTGAATGAGGTATTCGGAAACACCATATATTTT

v_call: TRBV6-6
clone_size: .
j_call: TRBJ1-1
d_call: .
cdr3_aa: CASSYLGDTEAFF
cdr3_nt: TGTGCCAGCAGTTACCTGGGGGACACTGAAGCTTTCTTT

v_call: TRBV19
clone_size: .
j_call: TRBJ1-5
d_call: .
cdr3_aa: CASSISRVDGNQPQHF
cdr3_nt: TGTGCCAGTAGTATCTCCAGAGTGGACGGAAATCAGCCCCAGCATTTT

v_call: TRBV19
clone_size: .
j_call: TRBJ2-7
d_call: TRBD2
cdr3_aa: CASSDRSGRMEGEQYF
cdr3_nt: TGTGCCAGTAGTGACCGTAGCGGGAGAATGGAGGGGGAGCAGTACTTC

v_call: TRBV2
clone_size: .
j_call: TRBJ1-1
d_call: .
cdr3_aa: CASRGRGGNTEAFF
cdr3_nt: TGTGCCAGCAGGGGCAGGGGCGGGAACACTGAAGCTTTCTTT

v_call: TRBV11-2
clone_size: .
j_call: TRBJ1-4
d_call: .
cdr3_aa: CASSSSGRDEKLFF
cdr3_nt: TGTGCCAGCAGTTCCAGCGGGAGGGATGAAAAACTGTTTTTT

v_call: TRBV7-8
clone_size: .
j_call: TRBJ2-5
d_call: TRBD1
cdr3_aa: CASSPPRGYGETQYF
cdr3_nt: TGTGCCAGCAGCCCACCCAGGGGGTATGGAGAGACCCAGTACTTC

v_call: TRBV6-5
clone_size: few
j_call: TRBJ1-1
d_call: .
cdr3_aa: CASSELGGGTEAFF
cdr3_nt: TGTGCCAGCAGTGAATTAGGGGGTGGCACTGAAGCTTTCTTT

v_call: TRBV19
clone_size: .
j_call: TRBJ2-4
d_call: TRBD2
cdr3_aa: CASSTSLGTSGSGNIQYF
cdr3_nt: TGTGCCAGTAGTACTTCCCTCGGGACTAGCGGGAGTGGAAACATTCAGTACTTC

v_call: TRBV5-1
clone_size: .
j_call: TRBJ2-3
d_call: .
cdr3_aa: CASSLRGLNTDTQYF
cdr3_nt: TGCGCCAGCAGCTTGAGGGGACTTAACACAGATACGCAGTATTTT

v_call: TRBV30
clone_size: .
j_call: TRBJ1-2
d_call: TRBD1
cdr3_aa: CAWGGDSPSYGYTF
cdr3_nt: TGTGCCTGGGGGGGGGACAGCCCGTCCTATGGCTACACCTTC

v_call: TRBV11-2
clone_size: .
j_call: TRBJ2-3
d_call: TRBD1
cdr3_aa: CASSAGTGSADTQYF
cdr3_nt: TGTGCCAGCAGCGCTGGGACAGGGAGCGCAGATACGCAGTATTTT

v_call: TRBV2
clone_size: .
j_call: TRBJ1-2
d_call: .
cdr3_aa: CASNRGLNGYTF
cdr3_nt: TGTGCCAGCAATCGGGGGCTGAATGGCTACACCTTC

v_call: TRBV7-6
clone_size: .
j_call: TRBJ2-7
d_call: .
cdr3_aa: CASSSSTGRVGTYEQYF
cdr3_nt: TGTGCCAGCAGCTCCTCGACTGGACGGGTAGGCACCTACGAGCAGTACTTC

v_call: TRBV28
clone_size: .
j_call: TRBJ2-7
d_call: .
cdr3_aa: CASLGPYEQYF
cdr3_nt: TGTGCCAGCTTAGGGCCCTACGAGCAGTACTTC

v_call: TRBV9
clone_size: .
j_call: TRBJ2-1
d_call: TRBD2
cdr3_aa: CASSGSGTSGDNEQFF
cdr3_nt: TGTGCCAGCAGCGGGAGCGGGACTAGCGGGGACAATGAGCAGTTCTTC

v_call: TRBV21-1
clone_size: .
j_call: TRBJ2-7
d_call: .
cdr3_aa: CASSKALTPSSYEQYF
cdr3_nt: TGTGCCAGCAGCAAAGCCCTAACACCAAGCTCCTACGAGCAGTACTTC

v_call: TRBV7-6
clone_size: .
j_call: TRBJ2-1
d_call: .
cdr3_aa: CASSLIQGNEQFF
cdr3_nt: TGTGCCAGCAGCTTAATCCAGGGTAATGAGCAGTTCTTC

v_call: TRBV6-1
clone_size: few
j_call: TRBJ2-7
d_call: .
cdr3_aa: CASREKGLEQYF
cdr3_nt: TGTGCCAGCAGGGAGAAAGGGCTAGAGCAGTACTTC

v_call: TRBV4-2
clone_size: .
j_call: TRBJ1-2
d_call: TRBD1
cdr3_aa: CASSPTGGNYGYTF
cdr3_nt: TGTGCCAGCAGCCCGACAGGGGGTAACTATGGCTACACCTTC

v_call: TRBV5-1
clone_size: .
j_call: TRBJ2-2
d_call: TRBD2
cdr3_aa: CASSAASGLSGELFF
cdr3_nt: TGCGCCAGCAGCGCGGCTAGCGGGCTCTCGGGGGAGCTGTTTTTT

v_call: TRBV15
clone_size: .
j_call: TRBJ2-5
d_call: TRBD2
cdr3_aa: CATSRGTTSGMRKTQYF
cdr3_nt: TGTGCCACCAGCAGAGGAACTACTAGCGGGATGCGAAAGACCCAGTACTTC

v_call: TRBV19
clone_size: few
j_call: TRBJ1-5
d_call: TRBD1
cdr3_aa: CASTGQGRDQPQHF
cdr3_nt: TGTGCCAGTACGGGACAGGGAAGGGATCAGCCCCAGCATTTT

v_call: TRBV7-9
clone_size: .
j_call: TRBJ1-5
d_call: TRBD1
cdr3_aa: CASSFGTGGGGSNQPQHF
cdr3_nt: TGTGCCAGCAGCTTCGGGACAGGGGGGGGTGGAAGCAATCAGCCCCAGCATTTT